What follows is one T cell receptor (beta chain) and its context. The target antigen is unknown. This record comes from a study of cytomegalovirus exposure and HLA in healthy donors. Findings and caveats of the study: A later analysis, which compared TCR beta chains of equal frequency, found the HLA-associated ones more clonally expanded. In a later analysis, V- and J-gene trimming of beta chains associated with a DCLRE1C missense variant, replicated independently. The study listed roughly 160 cytomegalovirus-associated TCR beta chains.

A multiplex PCR was run with 60 Vbeta primers and 13 Jbeta primers. The repertoire was sequenced with immunoSEQ multiplex PCR; TCRdb's copy has only in-frame clones and lacks some. Here the sample spans roughly 170,000 clones, roughly 80% being singletons. This TCR was recovered from a young man in good health and CMV-seropositive. Input material: PBMCs.

The CDR3 nucleotides are TGTGCCAGCAGCAAAACCGGGACAGGGGGAGAGCAGTACTTC. Protein product: CASSKTGTGGEQYF. The chain combines TRBV7-6 with TRBJ2-7; 11 bases are shared with TRBD1. Trimming took 5 bases from V and 7 from J; bases not matched to a gene: 7. The CDR3 runs 14 residues. Germline lookup yields CDR1 SGHVS and CDR2 FNYEAQ.